This entry lists 19 T cell receptor beta chains sequenced from one sample in a study of siplizumab effects on memory and regulatory T cells. Cells of the mixed lymphocyte reaction were cocultured at 37 degrees C for five to seven days. Their antigens are not known. The table came from immunoSEQ multiplex PCR; TCRdb's copy has only in-frame clones and leaves some out. The sample lists under 20,000 clones, under 50% occurring once. The sample taken for sequencing was CFSE-low (dividing) CD4+ T cells sorted from an allogeneic mixed lymphocyte reaction. These receptor sequences come from a human donor in good health; the cells came from an allogeneic mixed lymphocyte reaction.

The chain carries TRBV18 and TRBJ2-5; maybe TRBD2 (5 bases). The CDR3 is 14 amino acids. Trimming took off 3 bases at V and 4 bases at J, with 12 bases between the two ends. The V gene's germline CDR1 is KGHSH and CDR2 LQKENI. DNA for the CDR3: TGTGCCAGCTCACCGGCTACTAGGACAGAGACCCAGTACTTC. It is translated as CASSPATRTETQYF.

The chain uses TRBV4-2 and TRBJ2-2; 12 positions match TRBD1. The CDR3 covers 17 residues. Germline lookup yields CDR1 LGHNA and CDR2 YNFKEQ. After removal of 4 bases from V and 5 bases from J, the junction contained 8 bases not matched to a gene. CDR3 in amino acids: CASSLPGTGGATGELFF. The CDR3 DNA reads TGTGCCAGCAGCCTCCCCGGGACAGGGGGCGCAACCGGGGAGCTGTTTTTT.

This sequence joins TRBV5-1 and TRBJ2-3; the D call may be TRBD1 or TRBD2 (5 bases each). Germline V gene sequence: CDR1 SGHRS, CDR2 YFSETQ. V lost 7 bases and J 4 bases, leaving 16 bases between the germline ends. This CDR3 has 14 residues. The CDR3 DNA reads TGCGCCAGCTTGGGGACGGCCGGCGCAGATACGCAGTATTTT. It codes for CASLGTAGADTQYF.

The sample holds a few counts of this clone. The V gene is TRBV7-2, the J gene TRBJ1-2; no definite D call. CDR3 length: 13 amino acids. Between the trimmed V and J ends, which lost 2 bases and 4 bases, there was a span of 8 bases. From germline, CDR1 is SGHTA and CDR2 FQGNSA. CDR3 sequence reads: CASSLPGIYGYTF. For the CDR3, the DNA is TGTGCCAGCAGCTTACCGGGCATCTATGGCTACACCTTC.

V usage is TRBV6-1 and J usage is TRBJ1-1; D unclear. This CDR3 contains 12 residues. Germline lookup yields CDR1 MNHNS and CDR2 SASEGT. The V end lost 3 bases, the J end lost 5 bases, and 7 bases lay between the germline ends. CDR3 bases: TGTGCCAGCAGTGAGGCGGGGACTGAAGCTTTCTTT. The encoded protein is CASSEAGTEAFF.

The CDR3 DNA sequence: TGTGCCAGCAGTTACACTCCGGGACAGGGAATCTATGGCTACACCTTC. Its translation: CASSYTPGQGIYGYTF. The chain carries TRBV6-5 and TRBJ1-2, with 9 bases fitting TRBD1. J was trimmed by 4 bases and V by 2 bases; bases with no gene match: 8. This CDR3 contains 16 residues. CDR1 is MNHEY and CDR2 is SVGAGI in the germline V gene.

The table lists this clone with a few counts. The chain recombines TRBV5-1 with TRBJ1-1; D unresolved. Trimming removed 1 base at V and 0 bases at J, with 7 bases between. CDR3 length: 14 amino acids. Germline CDR1 SGHRS, CDR2 YFSETQ. CDR3 nucleotide sequence: TGCGCCAGCAGCTTGACGACGGTGAACACTGAAGCTTTCTTT. Its translation is CASSLTTVNTEAFF. The full variable domain, completed using reference TRBV5-1 and TRBJ1-1, is KAGVTQTPRYLIKTRGQQVTLSCSPISGHRSVSWYQQTPGQGLQFLFEYFSETQRNKGNFPGRFSGRQFSNSRSEMNVSTLELGDSALYLCASSLTTVNTEAFFGQGTRLTVV.

The J gene is TRBJ2-1, the V gene TRBV7-6; 11 positions match TRBD2. V gave up 0 bases and J gave up 7 bases; unmatched junction bases: 5. Germline CDR1 is SGHVS and CDR2 is FNYEAQ. The CDR3 totals 16 residues. In nucleotides, the CDR3 is TGTGCCAGCAGCTTAGCGCCCTCTAGCGGGGGGAATGAGCAGTTCTTC. Residues: CASSLAPSSGGNEQFF. Combining the CDR3 with reference TRBV7-6 and TRBJ2-1 gives the whole variable domain GAGVSQSPRYKVTKRGQDVALRCDPISGHVSLYWYRQALGQGPEFLTYFNYEAQQDKSGLPNDRFSAERPEGSISTLTIQRTEQRDSAMYRCASSLAPSSGGNEQFFGPGTRLTVL.

With regard to this clone: Other nucleotide sequences in the sample specify the same CDR3. The rearrangement links TRBV10-3 to TRBJ1-2; D call uncertain. With 8 bases removed from V and 2 bases from J, the gap between germline ends came to 12 bases. The CDR3 runs to 13 residues. Germline loops: CDR1 ENHRY, CDR2 SYGVKD. For the CDR3, the DNA is TGTGCCATCTCCACAACGTCCAACTATGGCTACACCTTC. Translation gives CAISTTSNYGYTF.

As DNA, the CDR3 is TGTGCCAGCAGCCCAATGACAGGGCTTGCTAACTATGGCTACACCTTC. It yields the protein CASSPMTGLANYGYTF. The V gene is TRBV5-4, the J gene TRBJ1-2, with 7 bases matching TRBD1. The CDR3 sequence is 16 residues long. Looked up from germline, CDR1 is SGHNT and CDR2 is YYREEE (reference sequence). J was trimmed by 0 bases and V by 4 bases; bases with no gene match: 9.

J is TRBJ2-3 and V is TRBV11-3; 7 bases align to TRBD2. The V gene end was trimmed by 3 bases and the J gene end by 4 bases; junction bases not matched to a gene: 7. The CDR3 runs to 15 residues. The germline gives CDR1 SGHNT, CDR2 YENEEA. The CDR3 loop reads CASSFNRGVADTQYF. CDR3 DNA: TGTGCCAGCAGCTTTAATCGGGGGGTGGCAGATACGCAGTATTTT.

The V gene is TRBV7-7, the J gene TRBJ2-3, with D uncertain. The V end lost 4 bases, the J end lost 0 bases, and 11 bases lay between the germline ends. CDR3 length: 15 residues. The germline CDR1 and CDR2 sequences are SSHAT and FNYEAQ (reference sequence). The CDR3 sequence: CASSSFIGSTDTQYF. For the CDR3, the DNA is TGTGCCAGCAGCTCTTTTATTGGGAGCACAGATACGCAGTATTTT.

The chain employs TRBV6-5 and TRBJ1-5, with D hard to call. This CDR3 has 12 residues. In germline, CDR1 is MNHEY, CDR2 SVGAGI. The V and J ends lost 10 bases and 0 bases respectively, with 7 bases between them. This CDR3 is CATGVSNQPQHF. The CDR3 DNA reads as TGTGCCACGGGTGTTAGCAATCAGCCCCAGCATTTT.

The table lists this clone with a few counts. The V and J genes are TRBV14 and TRBJ1-5, with D perhaps TRBD1 (5 bases). From germline, CDR1 is SGHDN and CDR2 FVKESK. Trimming shortened V by 1 base and J by 6 bases, and 7 bases separated the two germline ends. This CDR3 has 13 residues. CDR3 amino acids: CASSQGDGQPQHF. The CDR3 DNA is TGTGCCAGCAGCCAAGGGGACGGTCAGCCCCAGCATTTT.

This clone was seen a few times. CDR3 nucleotides: TGTGCCAGCAGCTTATATGACAGCTATAATTCACCCCTCCACTTT. Its protein is CASSLYDSYNSPLHF. The chain carries TRBV7-2 and TRBJ1-6; a possible D gene is TRBD1 (5 bases). Germline values: CDR1 SGHTA, CDR2 FQGNSA. Between the trimmed V and J ends, which lost 2 bases and 3 bases, there was a span of 8 bases. This CDR3 comprises 15 residues.

The sample holds a few counts of this clone. V and J are TRBV7-8 and TRBJ1-4, with 9 bases matching TRBD1. V shed 3 bases and J 7 bases; nucleotides not matched to a gene: 9. Germline lookup yields CDR1 SGHVS and CDR2 FQNEAQ. The CDR3 runs to 16 residues. CDR3 region: CASSFQDDRGIEKLFF. Here the CDR3 DNA reads TGTGCCAGCAGCTTTCAGGACGACAGGGGGATTGAAAAACTGTTTTTT. The full variable domain, in which reference TRBV7-8 and TRBJ1-4 provide the parts outside the CDR3, is GAGVSQSPRYKVAKRGQDVALRCDPISGHVSLFWYQQALGQGPEFLTYFQNEAQLDKSGLPSDRFFAERPEGSVSTLKIQRTQQEDSAVYLCASSFQDDRGIEKLFFGSGTQLSVL.

V gene TRBV6-9 combines with J gene TRBJ1-4, with 8 positions matching TRBD1. The CDR3 covers 13 residues. Trimming took 5 bases from V and 7 from J; bases not matched to a gene: 3. Germline assignment: CDR1 MNHGY and CDR2 SVAAGI. The CDR3 sequence: CASSGTGGEKLFF. CDR3 bases: TGTGCCAGCAGTGGGACAGGTGGTGAAAAACTGTTTTTT.

This clone was seen a handful of times. V usage is TRBV10-3 and J usage is TRBJ1-4; no clear D. This CDR3 region has 13 residues. CDR1 and CDR2 from the germline V gene are ENHRY and SYGVKD. Trimming took 6 bases from V and 5 from J, leaving 10 bases between them. Written as DNA, the CDR3 is TGTGCCATCAGCCCCTCGCAGAATGAAAAACTGTTTTTT. Protein product: CAISPSQNEKLFF.

The rearrangement joins TRBV5-6 to TRBJ2-1, with D perhaps matching TRBD1 (7 bases). V lost 0 bases to trimming and J lost 4 bases, with 11 bases between them. Germline V gene sequence: CDR1 SGHDT, CDR2 YYEEEE. The CDR3 spans 15 residues. Here the CDR3 reads CASSLGRGLYNEQFF. DNA for the CDR3: TGTGCCAGCAGCTTGGGGAGGGGGCTTTACAATGAGCAGTTCTTC.